This T cell receptor beta chain was obtained from a study of blood T cell repertoires in COVID-19. About the research overall: COVID-19 samples, acute and convalescent, were from the United States, Italy and Spain. From T cells, B-cell-depleted T cells, or PBMCs came the material, which was cDNA or gDNA.

Residents of about two dozen US areas, aged roughly 18 to 89 years, made up the participants. Participants were placed into cohorts based on the clinical history they reported. V was clipped by 0 bases and J by 0 bases; unmatched bases: 4. The germline CDR1 and CDR2 sequences are SGHRS and YFSETQ. The CDR3 contains 17 residues. TCRdb keeps only in-frame clones here, not all; method: immunoSEQ multiplex PCR. The sample has 200,000 to 250,000 clones, approximately 90% seen once. Sample: PBMCs or T cells enriched from blood (not recorded which). The sequence came from a woman aged 40 to 55 with acute COVID-19. V and J are TRBV5-1 and TRBJ2-3; 10 bases match TRBD2. This CDR3 reads CASSLGISGGSTDTQYF. CDR3 in DNA: TGCGCCAGCAGCTTGGGAATTAGCGGGGGGAGCACAGATACGCAGTATTTT.